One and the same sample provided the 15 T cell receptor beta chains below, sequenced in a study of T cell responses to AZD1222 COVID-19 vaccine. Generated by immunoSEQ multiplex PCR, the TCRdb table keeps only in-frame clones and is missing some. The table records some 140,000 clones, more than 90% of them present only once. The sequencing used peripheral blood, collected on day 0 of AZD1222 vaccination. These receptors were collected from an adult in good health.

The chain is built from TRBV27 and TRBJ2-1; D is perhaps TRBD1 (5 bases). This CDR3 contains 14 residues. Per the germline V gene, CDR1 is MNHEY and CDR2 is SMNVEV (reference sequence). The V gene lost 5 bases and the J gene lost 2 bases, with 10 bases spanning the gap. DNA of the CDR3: TGTGCCAGCAGTCGCAGGGTTGCCTACAATGAGCAGTTCTTC. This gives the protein CASSRRVAYNEQFF.

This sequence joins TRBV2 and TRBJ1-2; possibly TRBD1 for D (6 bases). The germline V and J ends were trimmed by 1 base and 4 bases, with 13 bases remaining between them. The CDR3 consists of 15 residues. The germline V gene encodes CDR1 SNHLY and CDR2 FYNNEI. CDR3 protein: CASSEGGQRRYGYTF. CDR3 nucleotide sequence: TGTGCCAGCAGTGAAGGAGGACAGCGCCGCTATGGCTACACCTTC.

This chain's CDR3 is CASSLFPQNTGELFF. The CDR3 coding sequence is TGTGCCAGCAGCTTATTCCCGCAGAACACCGGGGAGCTGTTTTTT. J is TRBJ2-2 and V is TRBV7-9; unclear D gene. V lost 2 bases and J lost 1, with 8 bases in between. CDR3 length: 15 amino acids. Germline V gene lookup returns CDR1 SEHNR and CDR2 FQNEAQ (reference sequence). The variable domain in full, completed from reference TRBV7-9 and TRBJ2-2, reads DTGVSQNPRHKITKRGQNVTFRCDPISEHNRLYWYRQTLGQGPEFLTYFQNEAQLEKSRLLSDRFSAERPKGSFSTLEIQRTEQGDSAMYLCASSLFPQNTGELFFGEGSRLTVL.

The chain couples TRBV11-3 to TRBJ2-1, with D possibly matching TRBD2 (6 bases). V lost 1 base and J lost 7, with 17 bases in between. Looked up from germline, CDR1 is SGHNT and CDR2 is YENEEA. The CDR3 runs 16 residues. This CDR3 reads CASSLVFGDRGNEQFF. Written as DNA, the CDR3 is TGTGCCAGCAGCTTAGTGTTCGGGGACCGGGGGAATGAGCAGTTCTTC.

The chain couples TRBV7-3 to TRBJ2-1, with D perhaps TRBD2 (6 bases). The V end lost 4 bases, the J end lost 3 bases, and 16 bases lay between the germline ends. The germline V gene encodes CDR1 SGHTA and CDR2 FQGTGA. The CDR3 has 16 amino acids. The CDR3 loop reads CASSSLGAGDYNEQFF. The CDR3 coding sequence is TGTGCCAGCAGCTCCCTGGGAGCGGGCGACTACAATGAGCAGTTCTTC.

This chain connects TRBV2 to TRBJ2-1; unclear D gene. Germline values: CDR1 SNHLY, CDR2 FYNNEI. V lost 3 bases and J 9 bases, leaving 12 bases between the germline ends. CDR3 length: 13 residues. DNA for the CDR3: TGTGCCAGCAGTGAGGATAGGGTCACTGAGCAGTTCTTC. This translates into CASSEDRVTEQFF.

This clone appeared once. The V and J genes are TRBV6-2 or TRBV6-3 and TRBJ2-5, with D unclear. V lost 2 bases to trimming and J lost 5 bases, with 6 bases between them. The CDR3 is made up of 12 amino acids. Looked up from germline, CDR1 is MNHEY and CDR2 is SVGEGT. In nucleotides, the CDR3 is TGTGCCAGCAGTTACCGCCCGGAGACCCAGTACTTC. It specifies CASSYRPETQYF.

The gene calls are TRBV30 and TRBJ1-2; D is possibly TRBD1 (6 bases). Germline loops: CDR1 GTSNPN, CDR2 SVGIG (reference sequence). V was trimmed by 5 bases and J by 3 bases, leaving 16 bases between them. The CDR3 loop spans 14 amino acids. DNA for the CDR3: TGTGCCTGGTATAACAGGGAGAATGACTATGGCTACACCTTC. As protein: CAWYNRENDYGYTF.

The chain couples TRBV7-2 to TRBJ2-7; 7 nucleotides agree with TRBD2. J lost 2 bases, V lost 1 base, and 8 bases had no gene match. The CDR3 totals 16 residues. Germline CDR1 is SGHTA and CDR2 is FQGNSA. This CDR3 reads CASSLVGGPVTYEQYF. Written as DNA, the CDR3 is TGTGCCAGCAGCTTAGTGGGAGGGCCGGTGACCTACGAGCAGTACTTC.

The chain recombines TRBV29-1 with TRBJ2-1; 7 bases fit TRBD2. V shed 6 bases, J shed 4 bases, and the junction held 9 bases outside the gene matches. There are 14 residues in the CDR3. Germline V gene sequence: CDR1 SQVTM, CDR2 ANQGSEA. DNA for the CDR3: TGCAGCGTAAGACTAGCTGGTGGGTACAATGAGCAGTTCTTC. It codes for CSVRLAGGYNEQFF.

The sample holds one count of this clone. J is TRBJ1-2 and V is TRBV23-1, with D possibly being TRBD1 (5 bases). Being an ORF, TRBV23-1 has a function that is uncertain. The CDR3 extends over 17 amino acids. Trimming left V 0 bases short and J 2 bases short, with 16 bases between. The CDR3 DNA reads TGCGCCAGCAGTCAATCCGGCTGTTTCGAGGGGAACTATGGCTACACCTTC. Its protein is CASSQSGCFEGNYGYTF.

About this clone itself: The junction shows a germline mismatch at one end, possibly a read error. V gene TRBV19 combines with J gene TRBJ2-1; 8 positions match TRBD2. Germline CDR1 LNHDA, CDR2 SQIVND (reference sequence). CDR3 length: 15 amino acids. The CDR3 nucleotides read TGTGCCAGTAGTATAGAAGCGGGAGTACGCAATAAGCAGTTCTTC. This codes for CASSIEAGVRNKQFF.

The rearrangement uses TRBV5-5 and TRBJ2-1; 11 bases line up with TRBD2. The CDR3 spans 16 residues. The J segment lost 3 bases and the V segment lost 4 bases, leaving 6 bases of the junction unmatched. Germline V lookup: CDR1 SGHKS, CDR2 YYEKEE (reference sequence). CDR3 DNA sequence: TGTGCCAGCAGCGGCGGGACTAGCGGTTACTACAATGAGCAGTTCTTC. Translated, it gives CASSGGTSGYYNEQFF.

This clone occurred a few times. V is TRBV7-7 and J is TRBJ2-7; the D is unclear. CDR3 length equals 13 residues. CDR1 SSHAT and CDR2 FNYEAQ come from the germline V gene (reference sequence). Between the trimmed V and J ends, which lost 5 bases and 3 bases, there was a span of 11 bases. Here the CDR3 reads CASSPRPFYEQYF. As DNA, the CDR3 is TGTGCCAGCAGCCCCCGCCCCTTCTACGAGCAGTACTTC.

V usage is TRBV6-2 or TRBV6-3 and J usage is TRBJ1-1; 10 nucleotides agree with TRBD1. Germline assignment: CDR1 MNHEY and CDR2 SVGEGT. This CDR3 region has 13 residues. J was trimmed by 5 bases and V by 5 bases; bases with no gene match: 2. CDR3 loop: CASSRDRGTEAFF. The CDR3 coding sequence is TGTGCCAGCAGTCGGGACAGGGGAACTGAAGCTTTCTTT.